Listed below are T cell receptor beta chains from one sample, sequenced in a study of regulatory T cells in long-lasting Graves disease. TCRdb re-derived calls from the multiplex PCR reads in MiXCR, one entry per CDR3 protein. The table includes about 470,000 distinct CDR3 sequences, around 15% detected once. These data were likewise used in another study, on T cells in Graves' hyperthyroidism and ophthalmopathy.

The material was peripheral blood mononuclear cells (PBMCs), obtained at new diagnosis, from a patient treated with antithyroid drugs. These receptors came from a man between 35 and 55 years old with Graves disease. Both conserved end residues are part of each CDR3. The order of the fields is J gene, clone size, V gene, D gene, CDR3 DNA, CDR3 protein. A D gene is named only where the DNA matches it firmly. Some rows mark clone size as missing; the rest say once, few, many or name a class of expanded clone.

TRBJ2-2 | many | TRBV2 | TRBD2 | TGTGCCAGCATGGGCGGGACTAGCAGGACCGGGGAGCTGTTTTTT | CASMGGTSRTGELFF
TRBJ2-1 | . | TRBV19 | . | TGTGCCAGTAGTATCCGGGGAGACGAGCAGTTCTTC | CASSIRGDEQFF
TRBJ2-1 | many | TRBV6-1 | TRBD2 | TGTGCCAGCAGGGGAGGCGGTAGCGGGAGCCCCAATGAGCAGTTCTTC | CASRGGGSGSPNEQFF
TRBJ2-1 | few | TRBV6-1 | . | TGTGCCAGCAGTGATCTTACTAGTTACGGCAATGAGCAGTTCTTC | CASSDLTSYGNEQFF
TRBJ2-5 | . | TRBV12-3/TRBV12-4 | . | TGTGCCAGCAGTTGGAACAGACAAGAGACCCAGTACTTC | CASSWNRQETQYF
TRBJ2-5 | . | TRBV5-1 | TRBD2 | TGCGCCAGCAGCTCGGGACTAGCGGGGATACAAGAGACCCAGTACTTC | CASSSGLAGIQETQYF
TRBJ2-3 | . | TRBV2 | TRBD2 | TGTGCCAGCAGTGAGGGTCTAGCGGGAGGGCCTCAAGATACGCAGTATTTT | CASSEGLAGGPQDTQYF
TRBJ1-2 | few | TRBV2 | . | TGTGCCAGCAGTGAACTCAGCTTTGTCTACACCTTC | CASSELSFVYTF
TRBJ2-7 | few | TRBV4-2 | TRBD2 | TGTGCCAGCAGCCAAGCACGAGCGGGAGAAGGGTACGAGCAGTACTTC | CASSQARAGEGYEQYF
TRBJ2-1 | many | TRBV20-1 | . | TGCAGTGTTGGGCTAAATGAGCAGTTCTTC | CSVGLNEQFF
TRBJ2-3 | many | TRBV6-2/TRBV6-3 | . | TGTGCCAGCAGTTACTCTCAAGCGGCCACCACAGATACGCAGTATTTT | CASSYSQAATTDTQYF
TRBJ2-7 | many | TRBV28 | TRBD1 | TGTGCCAGCAGTGCGGAAGGGGCCAGGGGGCTTGACGAGCAGTACTTC | CASSAEGARGLDEQYF
TRBJ2-3 | many | TRBV12-3/TRBV12-4 | . | TGTGCCAGCAGTTACCGGGGCTCTGGTGGGGAAACGCAGTATTTT | CASSYRGSGGETQYF
TRBJ2-5 | many | TRBV3-1 | TRBD2 | TGTGCCAGCAGCCTCCGGACTAGCGGGAGGTCAATAGAGACCCAGTACTTC | CASSLRTSGRSIETQYF
TRBJ1-5 | many | TRBV7-8 | . | TGTGCCAGCAGCGGGGGCGGTGGGGGCGCATGGCAGCCCCAGCATTTT | CASSGGGGGAWQPQHF
TRBJ2-3 | . | TRBV11-1 | TRBD2 | TGTGCCAGCAGTCCAACTAGCGGACCCAGCACAGATACGCAGTATTTT | CASSPTSGPSTDTQYF
TRBJ2-1 | many | TRBV18 | . | TGTGCCAGCTCACCTATAGCGCACTCCTACAATGAGCAGTTCTTC | CASSPIAHSYNEQFF
TRBJ1-2 | few | TRBV28 | . | TGTGCCAGCAGTTTACGGGGGGCGAATTATGGCTACACCTTC | CASSLRGANYGYTF
TRBJ2-3 | few | TRBV29-1 | . | TGCAGCGTTGATCCCGGGGCGGATACGCAGTATTTT | CSVDPGADTQYF
TRBJ2-7 | many | TRBV29-1 | TRBD2 | TGCAGCGCGGAGGTTGTATCGGGTGGGACTAGCGGGAGGGCGATCGGCGAGCAGTACTTC | CSAEVVSGGTSGRAIGEQYF
TRBJ1-6 | . | TRBV28 | . | TGTGCCAGCAGTTTATCACCAGGGCTGAATTCACCCCTCCACTTT | CASSLSPGLNSPLHF
TRBJ2-3 | . | TRBV29-1 | . | TGCAGCATACCGGGACTTTCCACAGATACGCAGTATTTT | CSIPGLSTDTQYF
TRBJ2-1 | many | TRBV11-3 | . | TGTGCCAGCAGCGGATGGTCTAACGACCCCTTTAGCAATAAGAAAGTATACAATGAGCAGTTCTTC | CASSGWSNDPFSNKKVYNEQFF
TRBJ1-1 | few | TRBV12-5 | TRBD1 | TGTGCTAGTGGTTTGGACCTCCTAGGGACAGGTGTAGCTTTCTTT | CASGLDLLGTGVAFF
TRBJ2-7 | few | TRBV29-1 | . | TGCAGCGTTGAAAACCCATCCCGACCCTACGAGCAGTACTTC | CSVENPSRPYEQYF
TRBJ2-7 | . | TRBV19 | TRBD1 | TGTGCCAGTAGTACCCGGGACAGGGCCTCCTACGAGCAGTACTTC | CASSTRDRASYEQYF
TRBJ2-6 | many | TRBV28 | TRBD2 | TGTGCCAGCAGTTTTCGGCTAGCGGGAGCTGGGGCCAACGTCCTGACTTTC | CASSFRLAGAGANVLTF
TRBJ2-6 | few | TRBV27 | . | TGTGCCAGCAGTTTGATACAGGCGGCCTCTGGGGCCAACGTCCTGACTTTC | CASSLIQAASGANVLTF
TRBJ2-3 | many | TRBV27 | . | TGTGCCAGCAGTTTGGCATCCCTGAGCCGGCAGGATACGCAGTATTTT | CASSLASLSRQDTQYF
TRBJ2-1 | few | TRBV5-4 | TRBD1 | TGTGCCAGCAGCTTAAGGGACAGGGATCACAATGAGCAGTTCTTC | CASSLRDRDHNEQFF
TRBJ2-5 | many | TRBV4-1 | TRBD1 | TGCGCCAGCAGCCCCAAAGACAGGGGGTTAGAGACCCAGTACTTC | CASSPKDRGLETQYF
TRBJ2-7 | many | TRBV6-1 | . | TGTGCCAGCAGTGTCCGGGACAACTTCTACGAGCAGTACTTC | CASSVRDNFYEQYF
TRBJ2-7 | many | TRBV6-2/TRBV6-3 | TRBD1 | TGTGCCAGCATCGGGCAGGGGGCGTTCCACGAGCAGTACTTC | CASIGQGAFHEQYF
TRBJ2-3 | many | TRBV11-1 | . | TGTGCCAGCAGCTTAGGTGTTTATAGGTTGACAGATACGCAGTATTTT | CASSLGVYRLTDTQYF
TRBJ2-1 | many | TRBV3-1 | TRBD2 | TGTGCCAGCAGCAAAGGGACTAGCGGATACAATGAGCAGTTCTTC | CASSKGTSGYNEQFF
TRBJ2-1 | few | TRBV5-1 | TRBD2 | TGCGCCAGCAGCTTGGCTCCCCGGGGGGGCTCGACTTACAATGAGCAGTTCTTC | CASSLAPRGGSTYNEQFF
TRBJ1-5 | many | TRBV15 | . | TGTGCCACCAGCAGAGATAGGACCTCTGGGGTGCCCCAGCATTTT | CATSRDRTSGVPQHF
TRBJ1-2 | many | TRBV12-3/TRBV12-4 | . | TGTGCCAGCAGTTTGGGGGGGTTTAGCTATGGCTACACCTTC | CASSLGGFSYGYTF
TRBJ1-1 | many | TRBV5-1 | TRBD1 | TGCGCCAGCAGCTTACAGACAGGGGCTCTGAACACTGAAGCTTTCTTT | CASSLQTGALNTEAFF
TRBJ1-5 | few | TRBV5-1 | . | TGCGCCAGCAGCACGACAGTTAATCAGCCCCAGCATTTT | CASSTTVNQPQHF
TRBJ1-4 | . | TRBV20-1 | . | TGCAGTGCCATTCAGTTAGGAGCTAATGAAAAACTGTTTTTT | CSAIQLGANEKLFF
TRBJ2-1 | few | TRBV27 | . | TGTGCCAGCAGCCTTACCGACGGAGCAAATGAGCAGTTCTTC | CASSLTDGANEQFF
TRBJ2-2 | many | TRBV7-2 | TRBD1 | TGTGCCAGCAGTCAACAGGGGGCGGGCTCTGGGGAGCTGTTTTTT | CASSQQGAGSGELFF
TRBJ2-1 | many | TRBV24-1 | TRBD2 | TGTGCCACCAGTGATTACGGGTTAGCGGGAGAACCTACAGATGAGCAGTTCTTC | CATSDYGLAGEPTDEQFF
TRBJ1-1 | few | TRBV18 | . | TGTGCCAGCTCACCAGCAGCCCTGAACACTGAAGCTTTCTTT | CASSPAALNTEAFF
TRBJ1-1 | . | TRBV19 | TRBD1 | TGTGCCAGTACCCCGCGGTTTGGGACAGGCAACACTGAAGCTTTCTTT | CASTPRFGTGNTEAFF